This T cell receptor beta chain was sequenced for a study of blood T cell repertoires in COVID-19. Study-level background: Acute and convalescent COVID-19 specimens originated in the United States, Italy and Spain.

Clinical histories supplied by participants themselves formed the basis of cohort assignment. Two consecutive negative NP/OP PCR tests, clearance, or resolved symptoms defined Cohort 3 recovery. As processed by the authors: Nucleated cell counts were estimated from reference gene primer amplification. Generated by immunoSEQ multiplex PCR, the TCRdb table keeps only in-frame clones and is missing some. V and J calls and clone size are as listed in that table; D and trimming were resolved from the DNA. Of a few hundred thousand clones detected, about 86% appear once; the ten largest clones hold 3.4%. The source of this sequence is a man in his fifties or sixties who had recovered from COVID-19. The material sequenced was PBMCs or T cells enriched from blood (not recorded which).

The CDR3 spells CASSIGWQGNYEQYF. The CDR3 DNA sequence: TGTGCCAGTAGTATCGGTTGGCAGGGAAACTACGAGCAGTACTTC. The chain has TRBV19 and TRBJ2-7, with TRBD1 as a possible D gene (5 bases). CDR3 length: 15 residues. V lost 3 bases and J 3 bases, leaving 15 bases between the germline ends. Germline V gene sequence: CDR1 LNHDA, CDR2 SQIVND (reference sequence). The full variable domain, in which reference TRBV19 and TRBJ2-7 provide the parts outside the CDR3, is DGGITQSPKYLFRKEGQNVTLSCEQNLNHDAMYWYRQDPGQGLRLIYYSQIVNDFQKGDIAEGYSVSREKKESFPLTVTSAQKNPTAFYLCASSIGWQGNYEQYFGPGTRLTVT.